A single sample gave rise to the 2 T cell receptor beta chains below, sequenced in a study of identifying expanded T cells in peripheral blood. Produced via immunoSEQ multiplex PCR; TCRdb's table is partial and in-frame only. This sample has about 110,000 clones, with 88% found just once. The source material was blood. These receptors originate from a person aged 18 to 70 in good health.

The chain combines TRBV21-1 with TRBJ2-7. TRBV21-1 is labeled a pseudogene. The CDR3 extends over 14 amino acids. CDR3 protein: CASSKGEFSYEQYF. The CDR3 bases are TGTGCCAGCAGCAAGGGGGAGTTCTCCTACGAGCAGTACTTC.

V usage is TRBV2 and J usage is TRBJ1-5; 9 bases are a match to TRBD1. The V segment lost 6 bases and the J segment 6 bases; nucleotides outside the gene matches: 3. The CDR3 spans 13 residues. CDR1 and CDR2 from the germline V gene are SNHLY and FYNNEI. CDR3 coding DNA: TGTGCCAGCAGCGGACAGGGGCCTCAGCCCCAGCATTTT. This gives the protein CASSGQGPQPQHF.